These 18 T cell receptor beta chains came from one sample sequenced in a study of B cell selection in AIRE deficiency. Clones were sequenced by immunoSEQ multiplex PCR, and TCRdb holds only the in-frame ones, with some missing. Here the sample spans fewer than 25,000 clones, around 97% being singletons. Conventional CD4 T cells were sorted as CD4+CD127+ cells. Specimen: conventional CD4+ T cells sorted from PBMCs. All receptors derive from a human donor with AIRE deficiency.

The V and J genes are TRBV7-6 and TRBJ2-6; 7 bases agree with TRBD2. The germline V gene has CDR1 SGHVS and CDR2 FNYEAQ. The CDR3 has 16 amino acids. V lost 4 bases, J lost 0 bases, and 3 bases stayed unmatched. CDR3 nucleotides: TGTGCCAGCAGCTACGGGGGGACCTCTGGGGCCAACGTCCTGACTTTC. Encoded protein: CASSYGGTSGANVLTF.

The chain links TRBV5-4 to TRBJ2-7; TRBD2 aligns across 8 bases. The CDR3 extends over 16 amino acids. Germline V CDR1 and CDR2: SGHNT, YYREEE (reference sequence). V lost 4 bases, J lost 5 bases, and 14 bases stayed unmatched. CDR3 amino acids: CASSPSGRGRPNEQYF. The DNA for the CDR3 is TGTGCCAGCAGCCCCTCCGGGAGGGGCCGACCGAACGAGCAGTACTTC.

The chain combines TRBV9 with TRBJ2-1, with 10 bases that match TRBD2. The trim removed 0 bases at V and 4 bases at J, leaving 4 bases unmatched. In germline, CDR1 is SGDLS, CDR2 YYNGEE. This CDR3 has 16 amino acids. The CDR3: CASSVEPSGGYNEQFF. As DNA, the CDR3 is TGTGCCAGCAGCGTAGAGCCTAGCGGGGGATACAATGAGCAGTTCTTC. Drawing the rest from reference TRBV9 and TRBJ2-1, the complete variable domain is DSGVTQTPKHLITATGQRVTLRCSPRSGDLSVYWYQQSLDQGLQFLIQYYNGEERAKGNILERFSAQQFPDLHSELNLSSLELGDSALYFCASSVEPSGGYNEQFFGPGTRLTVL.

The genes are TRBV6-1 and TRBJ2-3; no clear D gene. The germline V gene has CDR1 MNHNS and CDR2 SASEGT. With 9 bases removed from V and 1 base from J, the gap between germline ends came to 11 bases. The CDR3 loop spans 13 amino acids. The chain's CDR3 is CASPLPGTDTQYF. Written as DNA, the CDR3 is TGTGCCAGTCCGCTCCCCGGCACAGATACGCAGTATTTT.

DNA of the CDR3: TGTGCCAGCAGTGAACTGAAGCCCTACACAGATACGCAGTATTTT. Protein product: CASSELKPYTDTQYF. The chain recombines TRBV2 with TRBJ2-3; no clear D gene. CDR3 length equals 15 residues. CDR1 is SNHLY, CDR2 FYNNEI, per germline. The ends were cut back, 2 bases at V and 2 bases at J, with 11 bases in the middle.

The sample holds a few counts of this clone. J is TRBJ2-5 and V is TRBV25-1, with 12 bases lining up with TRBD2. This CDR3 comprises 15 residues. The germline gives CDR1 MGHDK, CDR2 SYGVNS. Losses at the gene ends were 5 bases for V and 5 bases for J; bases not matched to a gene: 6. For the CDR3, the DNA is TGTGCCAGCAGTCCCGGACTAGCGGGGCTGGAGACCCAGTACTTC. The encoded protein is CASSPGLAGLETQYF.

This clone was recorded once. V is TRBV18 and J is TRBJ1-4; D is uncertain. The germline V gene encodes CDR1 KGHSH and CDR2 LQKENI. Trimming took off 0 bases at V and 7 bases at J, with 9 bases between the two ends. CDR3 length: 14 amino acids. This chain's CDR3 is CASSPPSRSEKLFF. The CDR3 DNA reads as TGTGCCAGCTCACCACCGAGTCGTTCTGAAAAACTGTTTTTT.

This clone was recorded once. The chain combines TRBV6-5 with TRBJ1-2; D not certain. Germline-derived CDR1 and CDR2 are MNHEY and SVGAGI. Trimming took off 0 bases at V and 0 bases at J, with 8 bases between the two ends. The CDR3 runs 15 residues. CDR3 coding DNA: TGTGCCAGCAGTTACTCGGCACCCGCTAACTATGGCTACACCTTC. It is translated as CASSYSAPANYGYTF.

This chain uses TRBV7-2 with TRBJ2-5, with 8 bases matching TRBD1. V lost 2 bases to trimming and J lost 5 bases; unmatched junction nucleotides: 7. Germline V gives CDR1 SGHTA, CDR2 FQGNSA. CDR3 length: 15 residues. As DNA, the CDR3 is TGTGCCAGCAGCTTATCCAGGGGGCTCATCGAGACCCAGTACTTC. It is translated as CASSLSRGLIETQYF.

The CDR3 loop reads CASSRRLASDTQYF. The CDR3 DNA is TGTGCCAGCAGCCGAAGACTAGCATCAGATACGCAGTATTTT. V gene TRBV7-2 combines with J gene TRBJ2-3; 7 bases map to TRBD2. CDR3 size: 14 residues. Germline CDR1 and CDR2: SGHTA and FQGNSA. Germline trimming cut 5 bases from V and 4 bases from J; bases unmatched to any gene: 6.

The chain links TRBV18 to TRBJ2-3, with 7 bases aligning to TRBD2. The CDR3 totals 13 residues. Unmatched junction bases numbered 0, after V lost 0 bases and J lost 6 bases. Germline V gene lookup returns CDR1 KGHSH and CDR2 LQKENI. CDR3 DNA sequence: TGTGCCAGCTCACCACCGGGGGGGGATACGCAGTATTTT. Residues: CASSPPGGDTQYF.

A note on this clone: At one boundary the junction diverges from the germline segment, which might be a read error. The chain employs TRBV7-7 and TRBJ2-5; TRBD1 is a possible D gene (5 bases). Germline V gene sequence: CDR1 SSHAT, CDR2 FNYEAQ (reference sequence). This CDR3 region has 14 residues. The CDR3 coding sequence is TGTGCTAGCAGCAAAACAGGAAATGGGCAGACCCAGTACTTC. It encodes CASSKTGNGQTQYF. Supplemented by reference TRBV7-7 and TRBJ2-5, the full variable domain reads GAGVSQSPRYKVTKRGQDVTLRCDPISSHATLYWYQQALGQGPEFLTYFNYEAQPDKSGLPSDRFSAERPEGSISTLTIQRTEQRDSAMYRCASSKTGNGQTQYFGPGTRLLVL.

The chain couples TRBV10-3 to TRBJ2-7; TRBD1 agrees at 8 bases. CDR3 length equals 16 residues. Germline lookup yields CDR1 ENHRY and CDR2 SYGVKD. With 4 bases clipped from V and 2 bases from J, the junction kept 10 bases outside the gene matches. CDR3 DNA sequence: TGTGCCATCAGTGCCAAGGACAGGGAAGTAGCCTACGAGCAGTACTTC. It yields the protein CAISAKDREVAYEQYF.

The chain couples TRBV6-6 to TRBJ2-3, with no clear D. The CDR3 is 12 amino acids. V lost 8 bases and J lost 0, with 6 bases in between. The germline CDR1 and CDR2 sequences are MNHNY and SVGAGI (reference sequence). CDR3 in DNA: TGTGCCAGCGAAGGGAGCACAGATACGCAGTATTTT. This translates into CASEGSTDTQYF.

The chain recombines TRBV5-6 with TRBJ1-1; D gene unclear. Germline V gives CDR1 SGHDT, CDR2 YYEEEE. The germline V and J ends were trimmed by 5 bases and 1 base, with 9 bases remaining between them. CDR3 length: 13 amino acids. CDR3 amino acids: CASRLGWNTEAFF. CDR3 DNA sequence: TGTGCCAGCAGATTAGGGTGGAACACTGAAGCTTTCTTT. Looking up the rest from reference TRBV5-6 and TRBJ1-1 gives the full variable domain: DAGVTQSPTHLIKTRGQQVTLRCSPKSGHDTVSWYQQALGQGPQFIFQYYEEEERQRGNFPDRFSGHQFPNYSSELNVNALLLGDSALYLCASRLGWNTEAFFGQGTRLTVV.

This clone has only one observation. The rearrangement joins TRBV25-1 to TRBJ2-1; D is possibly TRBD1 or TRBD2 (5 bases each). The CDR3 has 13 amino acids. Germline loops: CDR1 MGHDK, CDR2 SYGVNS. Trimming removed 3 bases at V and 15 bases at J, with 18 bases between. The CDR3: CASSDIGVAGAFF. DNA for the CDR3: TGTGCCAGCAGTGACATTGGGGTAGCCGGGGCGTTCTTC.

In regard to this clone: A junction end diverges from the germline sequence, so it may reflect a read error. The CDR3, as DNA: TGTGCCAGCAGCTTAGATAAGGGACAGCTTGTTCCCGTGTTCTTC. Its translation is CASSLDKGQLVPVFF. The chain carries TRBV11-2 and TRBJ2-7; TRBD1 matches at 7 bases. CDR1 SGHAT and CDR2 FQNNGV come from the germline V gene. The CDR3 has 15 amino acids.

This chain links TRBV12-5 with TRBJ2-6, with D maybe TRBD1 (5 bases). The CDR3 extends over 17 amino acids. The germline V gene encodes CDR1 LGHNT and CDR2 FRNRAP. Between the trimmed V and J ends, which lost 5 bases and 5 bases, there was a span of 19 bases. The CDR3 sequence is CASGVAAGQSRANVLTF. As DNA, the CDR3 is TGTGCTAGTGGTGTTGCGGCAGGACAAAGTCGGGCCAACGTCCTGACTTTC.